Each of the 7 T cell receptor beta chains below was sequenced from the same sample in a study of blood T cell repertoires in COVID-19. Only in-frame clones appear in the TCRdb table, and some are missing; sequencing was by immunoSEQ multiplex PCR. The sample includes roughly 260,000 clones, roughly 86% seen only once; the top ten take 2.3%. The specimen sequenced was peripheral blood. These receptors all stem from a woman in her 50s with acute or convalescent COVID-19.

V usage is TRBV6-5 and J usage is TRBJ1-1; the D is unclear. Trimming removed 6 bases at V and 1 base at J, with 12 bases between. Germline V CDR1 and CDR2: MNHEY, SVGAGI. The CDR3 is 14 amino acids. The CDR3 protein is CASRGPEANTEAFF. The CDR3 DNA reads as TGTGCCAGCAGAGGCCCGGAGGCGAACACTGAAGCTTTCTTT.

The chain has TRBV27 and TRBJ2-7; 8 positions agree with TRBD2. The CDR3 covers 15 residues. J gave up 3 bases and V 3 bases, and 7 bases lay outside the gene matches. Germline CDR1 reads MNHEY; CDR2 reads SMNVEV (reference sequence). As DNA, the CDR3 is TGTGCCAGCAGTTTCCTAGCGGGTGAGCTCTACGAGCAGTACTTC. This gives the protein CASSFLAGELYEQYF.

The gene calls are TRBV27 and TRBJ1-5; 10 positions agree with TRBD1. This CDR3 has 16 residues. Germline loops: CDR1 MNHEY, CDR2 SMNVEV (reference sequence). The trim removed 4 bases at V and 3 bases at J, leaving 6 bases unmatched. The CDR3 nucleotides are TGTGCCAGCAGTTCCTTGACAGGGGGCAACAATCAGCCCCAGCATTTT. This codes for CASSSLTGGNNQPQHF.

The rearrangement links TRBV9 to TRBJ2-2; TRBD1 agrees at 8 bases. V lost 3 bases to trimming and J lost 6 bases; unmatched junction nucleotides: 4. This CDR3 comprises 14 residues. The germline gives CDR1 SGDLS, CDR2 YYNGEE. The DNA for the CDR3 is TGTGCCAGCAGCGCGGACAGGGCGGCCGGGGAGCTGTTTTTT. It translates to CASSADRAAGELFF.

CDR3 sequence reads: CASSVRVEVAEQFF. CDR3 DNA: TGTGCCAGCAGTGTTAGGGTAGAGGTAGCGGAGCAGTTCTTC. The chain recombines TRBV6-4 with TRBJ2-1; a weak D match, TRBD2 (5 bases). Trimming cost V 4 bases and J 10 bases, with 17 bases left between them. Germline loops: CDR1 MRHNA, CDR2 SNTAGT. The CDR3 consists of 14 residues.

This sequence joins TRBV6-6 and TRBJ2-1; tentatively, D is TRBD1 (6 bases). From germline, CDR1 is MNHNY and CDR2 SVGAGI (reference sequence). The CDR3 totals 11 residues. V dropped 6 bases and J dropped 10 bases, with 10 bases sitting between them. The CDR3 bases are TGTGCCAGCAGCCCTGGGGGCGAGCAGTTCTTC. Translating gives CASSPGGEQFF.

V usage is TRBV28 and J usage is TRBJ2-1; 9 bases match TRBD2. The V and J ends lost 2 bases and 3 bases, in that order; junction bases with no gene match: 2. CDR1 and CDR2 (germline): MDHEN, SYDVKM. There are 15 residues in the CDR3. CDR3: CASSLISGGYNEQFF. In nucleotides, the CDR3 is TGTGCCAGCAGTTTAATTAGCGGGGGCTACAATGAGCAGTTCTTC.